This TCR beta chain was identified in a study of response to subunit inactivated influenza vaccine. TCRdb analysed the RT-PCR reads with MiXCR anew, one entry per CDR3 protein. Among about 160,000 distinct CDR3 sequences listed, around 9.9% were seen once. The germline V gene encodes CDR1 DFQATT and CDR2 SNEGSKA (reference sequence). The CDR3 is made up of 15 amino acids. The ends lost 2 bases at V and 2 bases at J; junction bases unmatched: 3. A single count supports this clonotype. The sequenced sample was non-naive T cells sorted from PBMCs, obtained 35 to 45 days after vaccination. The genes are TRBV20-1 and TRBJ2-1, with 10 bases matching TRBD2. This receptor was taken from a man aged 45 to 65 who received an inactivated influenza vaccine. The CDR3 DNA is TGCAGTGCTAGACCGAGCGGGGGGGCCTACAATGAGCAGTTCTTC. It specifies CSARPSGGAYNEQFF.